This TCR beta chain was recorded in a study of OX40 agonist ivuxolimab in advanced cancers. This clone was seen a few times. Its antigen is still unknown. V was pared by 5 bases and J by 9 bases, with 4 bases of the junction left unmatched. This CDR3 is built from 12 residues. CDR1 is SGHTA and CDR2 is FQGNSA in the germline V gene. Profiled with immunoSEQ multiplex PCR; TCRdb holds only in-frame clones, not every one. The table shows about 59,000 clones, with 75% to 90% occurring only once. The timepoints at which blood was sampled were baseline, cycle 4 day 1, and cycle 7 day 1. Study-level results: The work left the antigen specificity of expanded peripheral T cells undetermined.

The specimen was CD4+ or CD8+ T cells sorted from blood, collected in a trial of the OX40 agonist ivuxolimab. The V gene is TRBV7-2, the J gene TRBJ1-5; TRBD1 aligns across 7 bases. This sequence was found in an adult with an advanced solid tumor such as melanoma, head and neck, liver or kidney cancer. The CDR3 protein is CASSHGDRPQHF. The CDR3 nucleotides read TGTGCCAGCAGCCATGGGGACAGGCCCCAGCATTTT. Variable domain in full (rest from reference TRBV7-2 and TRBJ1-5): GAGVSQSPSNKVTEKGKDVELRCDPISGHTALYWYRQSLGQGLEFLIYFQGNSAPDKSGLPSDRFSAERTGGSVSTLTIQRTQQEDSAVYLCASSHGDRPQHFGDGTRLSIL.